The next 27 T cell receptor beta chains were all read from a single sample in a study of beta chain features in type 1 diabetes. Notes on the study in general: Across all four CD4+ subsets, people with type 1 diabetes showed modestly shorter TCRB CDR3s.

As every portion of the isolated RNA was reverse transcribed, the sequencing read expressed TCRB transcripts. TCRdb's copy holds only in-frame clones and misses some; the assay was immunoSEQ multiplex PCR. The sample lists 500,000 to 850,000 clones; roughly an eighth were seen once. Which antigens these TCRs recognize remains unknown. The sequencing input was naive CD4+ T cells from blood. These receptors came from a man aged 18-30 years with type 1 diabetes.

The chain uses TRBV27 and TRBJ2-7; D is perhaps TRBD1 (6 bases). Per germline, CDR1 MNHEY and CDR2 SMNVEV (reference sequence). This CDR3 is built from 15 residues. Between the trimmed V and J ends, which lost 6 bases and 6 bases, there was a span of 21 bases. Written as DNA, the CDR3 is TGTGCCAGCAGCACGTCGCAGGGGCCGCGGATCGAGCAGTACTTC. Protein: CASSTSQGPRIEQYF.

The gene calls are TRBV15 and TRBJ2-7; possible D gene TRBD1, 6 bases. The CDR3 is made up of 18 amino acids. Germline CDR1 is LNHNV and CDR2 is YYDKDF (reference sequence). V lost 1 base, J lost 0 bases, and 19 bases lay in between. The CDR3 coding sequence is TGTGCCACCAGCAGAGCCTCCACCCGGCAGGGGCTCTCCTACGAGCAGTACTTC. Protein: CATSRASTRQGLSYEQYF.

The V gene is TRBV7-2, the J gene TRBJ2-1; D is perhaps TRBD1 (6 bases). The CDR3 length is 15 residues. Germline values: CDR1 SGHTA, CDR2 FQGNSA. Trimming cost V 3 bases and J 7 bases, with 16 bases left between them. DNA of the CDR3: TGTGCCAGCAGCTTTCTAAGCAGGGGAGCGAATGAGCAGTTCTTC. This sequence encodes CASSFLSRGANEQFF.

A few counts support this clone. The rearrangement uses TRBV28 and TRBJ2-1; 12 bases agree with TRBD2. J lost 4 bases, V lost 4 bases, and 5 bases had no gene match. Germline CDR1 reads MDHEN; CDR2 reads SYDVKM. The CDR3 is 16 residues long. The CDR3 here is CASSSPSGGGYNEQFF. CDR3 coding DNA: TGTGCCAGCAGTTCCCCTAGCGGGGGGGGATACAATGAGCAGTTCTTC. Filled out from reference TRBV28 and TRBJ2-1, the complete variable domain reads DVKVTQSSRYLVKRTGEKVFLECVQDMDHENMFWYRQDPGLGLRLIYFSYDVKMKEKGDIPEGYSVSREKKERFSLILESASTNQTSMYLCASSSPSGGGYNEQFFGPGTRLTVL.

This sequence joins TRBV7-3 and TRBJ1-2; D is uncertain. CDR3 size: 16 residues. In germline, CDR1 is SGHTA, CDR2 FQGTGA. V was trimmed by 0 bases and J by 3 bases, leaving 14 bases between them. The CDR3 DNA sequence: TGTGCCAGCAGCTTAACGTCCCGGACGGGGTACTATGGCTACACCTTC. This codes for CASSLTSRTGYYGYTF. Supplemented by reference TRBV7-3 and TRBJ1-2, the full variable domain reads GAGVSQTPSNKVTEKGKYVELRCDPISGHTALYWYRQSLGQGPEFLIYFQGTGAADDSGLPNDRFFAVRPEGSVSTLKIQRTERGDSAVYLCASSLTSRTGYYGYTFGSGTRLTVV.

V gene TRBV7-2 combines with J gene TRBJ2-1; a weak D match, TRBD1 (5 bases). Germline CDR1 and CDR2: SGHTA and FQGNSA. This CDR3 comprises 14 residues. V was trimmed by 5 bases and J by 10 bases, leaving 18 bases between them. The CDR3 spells CASSPSNRLSEQFF. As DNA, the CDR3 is TGTGCCAGCAGCCCTTCTAACAGGTTAAGCGAGCAGTTCTTC.

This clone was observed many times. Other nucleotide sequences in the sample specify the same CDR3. CDR3 in amino acids: CASSPSTDTQYF. The CDR3 DNA is TGTGCCAGCAGCCCCAGCACAGATACGCAGTATTTT. This chain connects TRBV7-9 to TRBJ2-3; D not certain. This CDR3 is 12 amino acids long. The V end was cut by 5 bases, the J end by 0 bases, with 3 bases between. In germline, CDR1 is SEHNR, CDR2 FQNEAQ (reference sequence).

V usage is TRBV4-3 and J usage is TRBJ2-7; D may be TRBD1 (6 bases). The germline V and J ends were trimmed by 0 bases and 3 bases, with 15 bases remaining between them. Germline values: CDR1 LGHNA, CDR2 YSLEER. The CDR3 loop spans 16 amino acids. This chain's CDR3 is CASSQELGARGYEQYF. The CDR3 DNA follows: TGCGCCAGCAGCCAAGAACTGGGGGCGAGGGGCTACGAGCAGTACTTC.

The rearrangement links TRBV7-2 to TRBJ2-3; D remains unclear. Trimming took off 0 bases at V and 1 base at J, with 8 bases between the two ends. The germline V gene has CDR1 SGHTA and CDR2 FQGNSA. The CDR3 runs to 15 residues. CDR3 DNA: TGTGCCAGCAGCTTAGCGGCTAGAGGCACAGATACGCAGTATTTT. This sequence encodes CASSLAARGTDTQYF.

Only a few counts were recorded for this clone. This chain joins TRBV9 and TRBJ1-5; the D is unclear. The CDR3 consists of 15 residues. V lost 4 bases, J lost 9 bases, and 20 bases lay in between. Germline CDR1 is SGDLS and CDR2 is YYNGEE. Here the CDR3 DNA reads TGTGCCAGCAGCCCAGGCGCGGCAGGAGTCTTGCCCCAGCATTTT. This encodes CASSPGAAGVLPQHF.

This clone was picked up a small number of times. CDR3 coding DNA: TGTGCCAGCAGGGGCGGCAATGAGCAGTTCTTC. Translated, it gives CASRGGNEQFF. The chain uses TRBV5-6 and TRBJ2-1; D gene uncertain. The germline V and J ends were trimmed by 5 bases and 6 bases, with 6 bases remaining between them. Germline loops: CDR1 SGHDT, CDR2 YYEEEE. This CDR3 contains 11 residues.

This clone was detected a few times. This chain's CDR3 is CASSTTGNSYEQYF. The CDR3 region has the DNA TGTGCCAGTAGTACGACAGGAAACTCCTACGAGCAGTACTTC. The V call is TRBV19, the J call TRBJ2-7; TRBD1 might be the D (6 bases). The ends were cut back, 4 bases at V and 0 bases at J, with 10 bases in the middle. The CDR3 is made up of 14 amino acids. Germline assignment: CDR1 LNHDA and CDR2 SQIVND (reference sequence).

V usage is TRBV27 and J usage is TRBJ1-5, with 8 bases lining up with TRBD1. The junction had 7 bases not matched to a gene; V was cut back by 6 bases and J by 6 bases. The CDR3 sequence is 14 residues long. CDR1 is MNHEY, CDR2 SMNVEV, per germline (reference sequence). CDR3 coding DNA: TGTGCCAGCAGCCAAGGACAGGGCGCTCAGCCCCAGCATTTT. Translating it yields CASSQGQGAQPQHF.

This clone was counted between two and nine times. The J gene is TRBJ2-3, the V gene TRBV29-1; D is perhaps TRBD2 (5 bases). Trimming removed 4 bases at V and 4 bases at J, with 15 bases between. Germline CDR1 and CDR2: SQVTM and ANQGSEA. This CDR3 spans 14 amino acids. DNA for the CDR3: TGCAGCGTTGGGGTTACGGTCGGGGCAGATACGCAGTATTTT. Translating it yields CSVGVTVGADTQYF.

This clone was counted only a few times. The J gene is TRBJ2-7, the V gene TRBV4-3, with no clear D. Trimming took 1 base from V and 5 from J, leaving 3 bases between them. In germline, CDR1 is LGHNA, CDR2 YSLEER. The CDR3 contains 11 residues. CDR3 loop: CASSQGHEQYF. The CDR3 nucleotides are TGCGCCAGCAGCCAAGGCCACGAGCAGTACTTC.

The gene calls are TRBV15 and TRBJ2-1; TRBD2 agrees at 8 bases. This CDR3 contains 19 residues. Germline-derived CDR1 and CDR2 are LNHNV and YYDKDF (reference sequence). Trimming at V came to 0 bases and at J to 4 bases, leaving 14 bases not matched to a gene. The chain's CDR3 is CATSRDSAGEISWYNEQFF. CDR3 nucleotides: TGTGCCACCAGCAGAGATTCAGCGGGGGAAATATCTTGGTACAATGAGCAGTTCTTC.

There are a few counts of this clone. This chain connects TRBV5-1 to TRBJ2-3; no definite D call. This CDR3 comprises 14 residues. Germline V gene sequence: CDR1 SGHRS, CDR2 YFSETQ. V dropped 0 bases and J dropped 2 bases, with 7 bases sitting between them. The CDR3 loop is CASSLDGDTDTQYF. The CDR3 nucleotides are TGCGCCAGCAGCTTGGACGGAGACACAGATACGCAGTATTTT.

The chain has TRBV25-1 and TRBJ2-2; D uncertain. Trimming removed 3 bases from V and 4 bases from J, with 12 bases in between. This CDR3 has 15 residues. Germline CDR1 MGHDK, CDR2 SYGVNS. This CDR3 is CASSDRLPSTGELFF. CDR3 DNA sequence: TGTGCCAGCAGTGATAGATTGCCCAGCACCGGGGAGCTGTTTTTT. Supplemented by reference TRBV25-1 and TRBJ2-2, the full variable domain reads EADIYQTPRYLVIGTGKKITLECSQTMGHDKMYWYQQDPGMELHLIHYSYGVNSTEKGDLSSESTVSRIRTEHFPLTLESARPSHTSQYLCASSDRLPSTGELFFGEGSRLTVL.

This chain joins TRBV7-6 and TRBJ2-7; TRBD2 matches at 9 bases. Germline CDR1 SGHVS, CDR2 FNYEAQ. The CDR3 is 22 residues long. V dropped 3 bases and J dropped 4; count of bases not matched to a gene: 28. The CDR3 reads CASSLGVSESSSGRRSSYEQYF. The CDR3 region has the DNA TGTGCCAGCAGCTTGGGGGTCAGCGAGAGTAGTAGCGGGAGAAGGAGCTCGTACGAGCAGTACTTC.

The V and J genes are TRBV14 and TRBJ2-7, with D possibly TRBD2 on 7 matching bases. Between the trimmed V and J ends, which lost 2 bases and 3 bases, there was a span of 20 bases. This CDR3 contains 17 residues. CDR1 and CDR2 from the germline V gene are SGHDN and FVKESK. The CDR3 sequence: CASSQRGATSFSYEQYF. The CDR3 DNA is TGTGCCAGCAGCCAACGGGGGGCGACTAGTTTTAGCTACGAGCAGTACTTC.

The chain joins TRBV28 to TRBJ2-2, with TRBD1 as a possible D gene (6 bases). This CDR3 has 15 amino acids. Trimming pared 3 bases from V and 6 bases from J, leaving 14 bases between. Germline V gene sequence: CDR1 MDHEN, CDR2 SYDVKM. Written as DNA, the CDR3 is TGTGCCAGCAGTTTTCAGTCAGGGGCGGCCGGGGAGCTGTTTTTT. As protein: CASSFQSGAAGELFF.

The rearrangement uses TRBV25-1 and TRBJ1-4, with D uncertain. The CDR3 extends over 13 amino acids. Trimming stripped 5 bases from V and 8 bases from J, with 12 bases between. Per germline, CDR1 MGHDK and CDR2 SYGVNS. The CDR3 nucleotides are TGTGCCAGCAGTCGGACCATTCAAGAAAAACTGTTTTTT. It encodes CASSRTIQEKLFF.

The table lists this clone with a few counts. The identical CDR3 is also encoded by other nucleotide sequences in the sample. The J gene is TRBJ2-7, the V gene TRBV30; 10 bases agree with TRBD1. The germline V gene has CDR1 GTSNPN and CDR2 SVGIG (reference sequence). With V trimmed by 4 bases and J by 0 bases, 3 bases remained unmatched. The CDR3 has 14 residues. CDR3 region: CAWNRDRGSYEQYF. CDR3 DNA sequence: TGTGCCTGGAACCGGGACAGGGGCTCCTACGAGCAGTACTTC.

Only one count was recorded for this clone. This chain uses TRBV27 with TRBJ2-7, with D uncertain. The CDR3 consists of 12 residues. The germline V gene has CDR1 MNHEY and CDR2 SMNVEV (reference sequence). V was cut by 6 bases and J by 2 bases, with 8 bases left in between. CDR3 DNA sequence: TGTGCCAGCAGGTCAGATCCCTACGAGCAGTACTTC. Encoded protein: CASRSDPYEQYF.

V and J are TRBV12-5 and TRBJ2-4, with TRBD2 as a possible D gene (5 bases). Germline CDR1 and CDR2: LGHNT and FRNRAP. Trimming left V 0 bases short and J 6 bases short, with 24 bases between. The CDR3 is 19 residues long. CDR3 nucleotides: TGTGCTAGTGGTTTGGTACACGGGGAGAGAGGTCCGATGCCAAACATTCAGTACTTC. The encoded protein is CASGLVHGERGPMPNIQYF.

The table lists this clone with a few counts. The CDR3 region has the DNA TGTGCCATCAGGGGACAGGGGTCCCTCGAAATCTACGAGCAGTACTTC. Translation gives CAIRGQGSLEIYEQYF. The gene calls are TRBV10-3 and TRBJ2-7; 10 nucleotides line up with TRBD1. The J segment lost 3 bases and the V segment lost 6 bases, leaving 11 bases of the junction unmatched. Germline V gene data show CDR1 as ENHRY and CDR2 as SYGVKD. The CDR3 consists of 16 residues.

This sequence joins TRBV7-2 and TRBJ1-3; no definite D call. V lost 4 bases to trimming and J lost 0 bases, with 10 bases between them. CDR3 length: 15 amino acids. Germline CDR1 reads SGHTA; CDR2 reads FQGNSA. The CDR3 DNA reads TGTGCCAGCAGCTCCGGGGTGATCTCTGGAAACACCATATATTTT. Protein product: CASSSGVISGNTIYF.